One sample yielded the 29 T cell receptor beta chains listed below, sequenced in a study of shared clonotypes between healthy human individuals. TCRdb's copy holds only in-frame clones and misses some; the assay was immunoSEQ multiplex PCR. Among about 2 million clones listed, 95% were seen once. The sequenced sample consisted of naive CD4+ T cells sorted from blood. Subset given: CD45RA+ positively selected. The receptors derive from a man younger than 35 in good health.

Here the CDR3 reads CASSFNGQAISYNEQFF. The CDR3 DNA reads TGTGCCAGCAGCTTCAATGGACAGGCGATCTCCTACAATGAGCAGTTCTTC. The genes are TRBV5-6 and TRBJ2-1, with 7 positions matching TRBD1. The CDR3 loop spans 17 amino acids. J lost 0 bases, V lost 2 bases, and 8 bases had no gene match. Germline V CDR1 and CDR2: SGHDT, YYEEEE.

The chain joins TRBV2 to TRBJ2-7, with D unclear. The V and J ends lost 5 bases and 7 bases respectively, with 9 bases between them. The CDR3 length is 11 residues. Per the germline V gene, CDR1 is SNHLY and CDR2 is FYNNEI. CDR3 in amino acids: CASSTRAEQYF. The DNA for the CDR3 is TGTGCCAGCAGTACCCGAGCAGAGCAGTACTTC.

This chain links TRBV11-3 with TRBJ2-3, with TRBD2 matching over 7 bases. The CDR3 is 15 amino acids. V trimming: 5 bases; J trimming: 5 bases; junction bases outside the gene matches: 10. The germline CDR1 and CDR2 sequences are SGHNT and YENEEA. The CDR3 loop reads CASSRGVAGLDTQYF. CDR3 DNA sequence: TGTGCCAGCAGCCGAGGGGTAGCGGGTTTAGATACGCAGTATTTT.

V usage is TRBV6-5 and J usage is TRBJ2-2; D could derive from TRBD1 or TRBD2 (6 bases each). Trimming shortened V by 4 bases and J by 7 bases, and 19 bases separated the two germline ends. The length of the CDR3 is 16 residues. Germline V gene lookup returns CDR1 MNHEY and CDR2 SVGAGI. DNA of the CDR3: TGTGCCAGCAGTTTACAAGGGGGTCTGACTAGCGGGGAGCTGTTTTTT. Its translation is CASSLQGGLTSGELFF.

This rearrangement joins TRBV27 to TRBJ1-6; D perhaps matches TRBD1 (6 bases). The CDR3 has 17 residues. The ends were cut back, 5 bases at V and 7 bases at J, with 21 bases in the middle. The germline V gene has CDR1 MNHEY and CDR2 SMNVEV (reference sequence). The CDR3 protein is CASSPGRSTRGNSPLHF. The DNA for the CDR3 is TGTGCCAGCAGTCCTGGACGATCTACTAGGGGGAATTCACCCCTCCACTTT.

This clone was counted a single time. CDR3 in amino acids: CASGSSQETQYF. CDR3 DNA sequence: TGTGCCAGCGGGTCCAGCCAAGAGACCCAGTACTTC. This sequence joins TRBV6-6 and TRBJ2-5; no clear D. The CDR3 extends over 12 amino acids. The V end was cut by 8 bases, the J end by 1 base, with 8 bases between. Germline values: CDR1 MNHNY, CDR2 SVGAGI (reference sequence).

The V call is TRBV11-2, the J call TRBJ2-2; D perhaps matches TRBD2 (5 bases). This CDR3 is 14 amino acids long. CDR1 is SGHAT and CDR2 is FQNNGV in the germline V gene. With 5 bases removed from V and 6 bases from J, the gap between germline ends came to 13 bases. The CDR3 here is CASSPRELAGELFF. For the CDR3, the DNA is TGTGCCAGCAGCCCCCGGGAACTAGCCGGGGAGCTGTTTTTT.

This clone was counted once. The chain carries TRBV30 and TRBJ1-5; 7 bases fit TRBD1. This CDR3 is 17 amino acids long. The V segment lost 5 bases and the J segment 2 bases; nucleotides outside the gene matches: 15. Germline V gene data show CDR1 as GTSNPN and CDR2 as SVGIG (reference sequence). In DNA, the CDR3 is TGTGCCTGGTCCCAACGAGGGGGCGTCATCGGCAATCAGCCCCAGCATTTT. Translation: CAWSQRGGVIGNQPQHF.

The chain employs TRBV2 and TRBJ2-1, with D possibly matching TRBD2 (6 bases). Looked up from germline, CDR1 is SNHLY and CDR2 is FYNNEI. V was clipped by 4 bases and J by 9 bases, with 19 bases between them. The CDR3 totals 15 residues. The CDR3: CASSGVIAANGEQFF. For the CDR3, the DNA is TGTGCCAGCAGTGGAGTGATAGCGGCGAACGGTGAGCAGTTCTTC.

V and J are TRBV7-2 and TRBJ2-7, with D perhaps TRBD2 (6 bases). Between the trimmed V and J ends, which lost 3 bases and 1 base, there was a span of 13 bases. In germline, CDR1 is SGHTA, CDR2 FQGNSA. The CDR3 spans 15 residues. The CDR3 region has the DNA TGTGCCAGCAGCTTGGTGGCGGGGATTTCCTACGAGCAGTACTTC. Amino acid sequence: CASSLVAGISYEQYF.

The rearrangement links TRBV28 to TRBJ1-1, with D possibly matching TRBD1 (6 bases). The length of the CDR3 is 11 residues. V lost 10 bases to trimming and J lost 2 bases, with 8 bases between them. The germline gives CDR1 MDHEN, CDR2 SYDVKM. CDR3 in DNA: TGTGCCACCAGGGGTAACACTGAAGCTTTCTTT. Protein: CATRGNTEAFF.

Concerning this clone: This sequence may be a read error, since a much larger clone differs from it by one base. This sample also contains other DNA sequences that code for the same CDR3. The V and J genes are TRBV30 and TRBJ1-4; TRBD1 is a possible D gene (5 bases). Germline CDR1 is GTSNPN and CDR2 is SVGIG (reference sequence). The CDR3 consists of 13 residues. The CDR3 DNA is TGTGCCTCCCCGGGGCAGGGAGGGGAAAAACTGTTCTTT. Translation gives CASPGQGGEKLFF.

The chain carries TRBV20-1 and TRBJ2-1, with 8 bases matching TRBD2. With 8 bases clipped from V and 6 bases from J, the junction kept 3 bases outside the gene matches. CDR3 length: 11 amino acids. Germline values: CDR1 DFQATT, CDR2 SNEGSKA (reference sequence). CDR3 DNA: TGCAGTTACGGACTAGCCAATGAGCAGTTCTTC. It translates to CSYGLANEQFF.

In regard to this clone: Other DNA sequences within the sample encode an identical CDR3. This rearrangement joins TRBV10-3 to TRBJ2-3; D is unresolved. The CDR3 sequence is 13 residues long. V lost 2 bases, J lost 1 base, and 4 bases lay in between. Per the germline V gene, CDR1 is ENHRY and CDR2 is SYGVKD. The CDR3, as DNA: TGTGCCATCAGTGAGCTGGGCACAGATACGCAGTATTTT. It codes for CAISELGTDTQYF.

This clone occurred once. The CDR3 nucleotides read TGTGCCAGTAGGCCCGGGACAGCGAACTATGGCTACACCTTC. Residues: CASRPGTANYGYTF. This rearrangement joins TRBV19 to TRBJ1-2; the match to TRBD1 covers 7 bases. The CDR3 runs to 14 residues. Trimming cost V 6 bases and J 2 bases; bases outside gene matches: 6. CDR1 is LNHDA and CDR2 is SQIVND in the germline V gene (reference sequence).

J is TRBJ1-2 and V is TRBV4-3; D is unclear. This CDR3 region has 13 residues. CDR1 and CDR2 (germline): LGHNA, YSLEER. The V end lost 1 base, the J end lost 2 bases, and 5 bases lay between the germline ends. The CDR3 protein is CASSQVGNYGYTF. The CDR3 DNA reads TGCGCCAGCAGCCAAGTTGGAAACTATGGCTACACCTTC.

J is TRBJ1-1 and V is TRBV6-5, with 8 bases matching TRBD1. This CDR3 is built from 12 residues. In germline, CDR1 is MNHEY, CDR2 SVGAGI. The V and J ends lost 4 bases and 7 bases, in that order; junction bases with no gene match: 2. The CDR3 spells CASSFDRGEAFF. CDR3 coding DNA: TGTGCCAGCAGTTTCGACAGGGGTGAAGCTTTCTTT.

V is TRBV6-5 and J is TRBJ1-4; tentatively, D is TRBD1 (6 bases). CDR1 and CDR2 from the germline V gene are MNHEY and SVGAGI. The ends were cut back, 5 bases at V and 8 bases at J, with 9 bases in the middle. The CDR3 is made up of 12 amino acids. CDR3 coding DNA: TGTGCCAGCAGTCCCGGGACAGAAAAACTGTTTTTT. Amino acid sequence: CASSPGTEKLFF.

The chain is built from TRBV6-5 and TRBJ2-7; D is uncertain. Trimming removed 2 bases at V and 2 bases at J, with 10 bases between. The CDR3 covers 14 residues. Germline V CDR1 and CDR2: MNHEY, SVGAGI. CDR3 in amino acids: CASSYILGPYEQYF. As DNA, the CDR3 is TGTGCCAGCAGTTACATACTTGGTCCCTACGAGCAGTACTTC.

Comments on this clone: Other DNA sequences in the sample encode the same CDR3. The DNA for the CDR3 is TGCGCCAGCAGCTTGAGTCCGGGTAGCACTGAAGCTTTCTTT. Its translation: CASSLSPGSTEAFF. The chain recombines TRBV5-1 with TRBJ1-1; D remains ambiguous. This CDR3 has 14 amino acids. CDR1 SGHRS and CDR2 YFSETQ come from the germline V gene. V was shortened by 1 base and J by 4 bases, with 11 bases between the two germline ends.

This chain joins TRBV7-9 and TRBJ2-1; 7 bases agree with TRBD2. Trimming cost V 3 bases and J 8 bases; bases outside gene matches: 7. Looked up from germline, CDR1 is SEHNR and CDR2 is FQNEAQ (reference sequence). The CDR3 sequence is 14 residues long. Written as DNA, the CDR3 is TGTGCCAGCAGCTTTGGACTAGTATCCGATGAGCAGTTCTTC. It encodes CASSFGLVSDEQFF.

This chain uses TRBV5-4 with TRBJ2-5; no reliable D call. The V end was cut by 3 bases, the J end by 4 bases, with 13 bases between. Germline V gene lookup returns CDR1 SGHNT and CDR2 YYREEE (reference sequence). This CDR3 has 14 amino acids. CDR3 sequence reads: CASSSPTPPETQYF. DNA of the CDR3: TGTGCCAGCAGCTCGCCAACTCCCCCAGAGACCCAGTACTTC.

V and J are TRBV9 and TRBJ1-6; possible D gene TRBD1, 6 bases. Germline CDR1 SGDLS, CDR2 YYNGEE. The CDR3 covers 14 residues. Trimming took 3 bases from V and 10 from J, leaving 14 bases between them. The CDR3 coding sequence is TGTGCCAGCAGCGCAGGACAGAGTGGGTCACCCCTCCACTTT. It is translated as CASSAGQSGSPLHF.

V and J are TRBV7-2 and TRBJ2-1; TRBD2 is a possible D gene (6 bases). Germline V gives CDR1 SGHTA, CDR2 FQGNSA. This CDR3 is 14 amino acids long. Trimming removed 2 bases from V and 3 bases from J, with 8 bases in between. CDR3 sequence reads: CASSLTRDYNEQFF. In nucleotides, the CDR3 is TGTGCCAGCAGCTTAACGCGGGACTACAATGAGCAGTTCTTC.

The rearrangement links TRBV29-1 to TRBJ2-1; no clear D gene. The CDR3 extends over 10 amino acids. Germline values: CDR1 SQVTM, CDR2 ANQGSEA. Trimming stripped 4 bases from V and 9 bases from J, with 7 bases between. This CDR3 is CSVVEIEQFF. The CDR3 DNA follows: TGCAGCGTTGTCGAGATTGAGCAGTTCTTC.

This chain joins TRBV11-2 and TRBJ2-5; TRBD2 agrees at 7 bases. Unmatched junction bases numbered 16, after V lost 3 bases and J lost 9 bases. This CDR3 spans 16 amino acids. The V gene's germline CDR1 is SGHAT and CDR2 FQNNGV. CDR3 region: CASSLGGTGTMESQYF. The CDR3 coding sequence is TGTGCCAGCAGCTTGGGGGGGACCGGGACTATGGAGTCCCAGTACTTC.

V gene TRBV7-2 combines with J gene TRBJ1-5; 10 bases line up with TRBD1. Looked up from germline, CDR1 is SGHTA and CDR2 is FQGNSA. Trimming took 5 bases from V and 5 from J; bases not matched to a gene: 9. This CDR3 comprises 16 residues. The CDR3: CASSPQTGGAHQPQHF. DNA for the CDR3: TGTGCCAGCAGCCCTCAGACAGGGGGCGCGCATCAGCCCCAGCATTTT.

This clone was detected once. The chain has TRBV30 and TRBJ2-5; the D is unclear. The ends were cut back, 8 bases at V and 4 bases at J, with 14 bases in the middle. This CDR3 region has 12 residues. Germline loops: CDR1 GTSNPN, CDR2 SVGIG (reference sequence). In nucleotides, the CDR3 is TGTGCCACCGACCGGGTGCGAGAGACCCAGTACTTC. Protein product: CATDRVRETQYF.

The genes are TRBV29-1 and TRBJ2-7, with 10 bases aligning to TRBD1. Germline-derived CDR1 and CDR2 are SQVTM and ANQGSEA. The CDR3 spans 15 residues. Germline trimming cut 6 bases from V and 9 bases from J; bases unmatched to any gene: 17. The DNA of the CDR3 is TGCAGCGTCGACGCCAGGACAGGGGGACGCGGTGGGCAGTACTTC. This encodes CSVDARTGGRGGQYF.